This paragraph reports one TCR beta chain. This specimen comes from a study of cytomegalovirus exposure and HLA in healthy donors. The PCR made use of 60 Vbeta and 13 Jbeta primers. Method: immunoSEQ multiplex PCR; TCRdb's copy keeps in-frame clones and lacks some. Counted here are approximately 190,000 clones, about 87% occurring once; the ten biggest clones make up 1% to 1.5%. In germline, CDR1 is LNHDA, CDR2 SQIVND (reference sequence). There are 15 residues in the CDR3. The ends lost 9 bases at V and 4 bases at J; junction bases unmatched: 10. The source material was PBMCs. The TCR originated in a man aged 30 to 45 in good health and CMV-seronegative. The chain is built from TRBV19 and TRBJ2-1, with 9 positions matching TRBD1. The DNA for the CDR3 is TGTGCCAGCAAAACAGGGGGCAATTTGTACAATGAGCAGTTCTTC. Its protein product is CASKTGGNLYNEQFF.